This T cell receptor beta chain was identified during a study of blood T cell repertoires in COVID-19. Germline V gene data show CDR1 as SGHKS and CDR2 as YYEKEE (reference sequence). V lost 1 base and J lost 2; bases outside the gene matches: 8. The CDR3 totals 16 residues. TCRdb keeps only in-frame clones here, not all; method: immunoSEQ multiplex PCR. The sample includes 180,000 or so clones, roughly 87% of them seen just once. The chain employs TRBV5-5 and TRBJ2-7, with TRBD2 matching over 8 bases. The origin of this receptor is a woman in her thirties or forties with acute COVID-19. The specimen was PBMCs or T cells enriched from blood (not recorded which). CDR3 region: CASSLRPSGLTYEQYF. CDR3 DNA sequence: TGTGCCAGCAGCTTGAGGCCTAGCGGGCTCACCTACGAGCAGTACTTC.